This TCR beta chain originates from a study of blood T cell repertoires in COVID-19. Clones were read by immunoSEQ multiplex PCR, and TCRdb kept only the in-frame ones, dropping some. The sample has some 220,000 clones, approximately 85% seen once. Germline V gene lookup returns CDR1 MNHEY and CDR2 SVGAGI. The CDR3 is 16 amino acids. Germline trimming cut 2 bases from V and 8 bases from J; bases unmatched to any gene: 8. The sequenced material came from peripheral blood. The origin of this receptor is a woman between 70 and 85 years old with COVID-19, enrolled during active disease. The rearrangement uses TRBV6-5 and TRBJ1-6; TRBD1 agrees at 8 bases. CDR3 coding DNA: TGTGCCAGCAGTTACGGGACAGGCCCTAAGCATTCACCCCTCCACTTT. Residues: CASSYGTGPKHSPLHF.